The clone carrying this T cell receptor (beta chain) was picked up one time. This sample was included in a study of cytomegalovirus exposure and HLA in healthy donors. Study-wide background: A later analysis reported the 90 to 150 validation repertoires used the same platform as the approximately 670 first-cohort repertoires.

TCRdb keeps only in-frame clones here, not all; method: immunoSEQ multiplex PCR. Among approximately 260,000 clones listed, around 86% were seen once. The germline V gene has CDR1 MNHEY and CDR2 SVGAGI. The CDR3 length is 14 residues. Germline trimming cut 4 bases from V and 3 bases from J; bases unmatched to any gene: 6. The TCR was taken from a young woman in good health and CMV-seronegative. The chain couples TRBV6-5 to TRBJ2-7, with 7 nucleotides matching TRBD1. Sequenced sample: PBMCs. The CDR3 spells CASSSLGQLYEQYF. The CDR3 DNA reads TGTGCCAGCAGTTCGTTGGGACAGCTCTACGAGCAGTACTTC.